This TCR beta chain is drawn from a study of blood T cell repertoires in COVID-19. Overall study: COVID-19 samples from acute and convalescent phases originated in the United States, Italy and Spain.

Measured with immunoSEQ multiplex PCR; TCRdb has only the in-frame clones, and not every one. The sample gives about 170,000 clones, about four fifths of which show up once; approximately 12% is in the top ten. In germline, CDR1 is GTSNPN, CDR2 SVGIG (reference sequence). The V gene end was trimmed by 4 bases and the J gene end by 8 bases; junction bases not matched to a gene: 3. CDR3 length: 13 amino acids. Sequencing used PBMCs or T cells enriched from blood (not recorded which). The chain recombines TRBV30 with TRBJ1-4; 11 bases agree with TRBD1. The source is a middle-aged man who had recovered from COVID-19. CDR3 sequence: CAWTGQGAEKLFF. The DNA for the CDR3 is TGTGCCTGGACCGGACAGGGGGCGGAAAAACTGTTTTTT.